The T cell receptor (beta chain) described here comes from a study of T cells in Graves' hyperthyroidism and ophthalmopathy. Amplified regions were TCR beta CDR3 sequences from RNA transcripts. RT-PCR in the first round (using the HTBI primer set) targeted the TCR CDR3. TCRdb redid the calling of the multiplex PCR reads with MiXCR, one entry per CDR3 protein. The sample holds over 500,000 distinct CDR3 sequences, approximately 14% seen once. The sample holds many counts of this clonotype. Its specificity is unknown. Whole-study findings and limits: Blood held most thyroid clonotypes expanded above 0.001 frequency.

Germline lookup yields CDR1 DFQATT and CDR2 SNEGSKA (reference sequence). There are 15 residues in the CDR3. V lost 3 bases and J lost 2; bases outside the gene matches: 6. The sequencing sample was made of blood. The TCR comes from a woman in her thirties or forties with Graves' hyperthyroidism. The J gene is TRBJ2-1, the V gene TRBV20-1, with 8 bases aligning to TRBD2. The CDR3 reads CSARVAGGPYNEQFF. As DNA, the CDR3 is TGCAGTGCTAGGGTGGCGGGAGGTCCCTACAATGAGCAGTTCTTC.